This T cell receptor beta chain was sequenced in a study of T cells after posttransplantation cyclophosphamide. Only in-frame clones appear in the TCRdb table, and some are missing; sequencing was by immunoSEQ multiplex PCR. The sample carries roughly 30,000 clones, 91% recorded once. The naive gate required viable CD3+CD4+ or CD3+CD8+ cells with CCR7+CD45RA+CD45RO-CD95-CD27+CD28+ phenotype. CDR1 is MNHNS and CDR2 is SASEGT in the germline V gene. This CDR3 is 15 amino acids long. The V gene lost 8 bases and the J gene lost 0 bases, with 16 bases spanning the gap. Sequencing was carried out using naive CD4+ T cells sorted from blood. V usage is TRBV6-1 and J usage is TRBJ1-1, with D maybe TRBD1 (6 bases). The TCR originated in a man aged 25-40 years in good health and a related stem cell transplant donor. The CDR3 loop is CASEAGATMNTEAFF. For the CDR3, the DNA is TGTGCCAGCGAGGCAGGGGCTACAATGAACACTGAAGCTTTCTTT.